These T cell receptor beta chains were read from a single sample in a study of beta chain features in type 1 diabetes. The table came from immunoSEQ multiplex PCR; TCRdb's copy has only in-frame clones and leaves some out. The sample shows a few hundred thousand clones, about 23% of them seen only once. The sample was naive CD4+ T cells from blood. The receptors were sampled from a woman under 40 with type 1 diabetes. The CDR3 runs from the conserved cysteine through the conserved F or W. D genes are given only for firm matches. Clone size is shown for a subset of rows, as once, few, many or a class of expanded clone.

V gene	D gene	J gene	clone size	CDR3 DNA	CDR3 protein
TRBV5-1	TRBD2	TRBJ2-7	few	TGCGCCAGCAGCAGAGCGGGAGGTCGGGCCTACGAGCAGTACTTC	CASSRAGGRAYEQYF
TRBV28	.	TRBJ2-7	.	TGTGCCAGCAGTTCCAGCTACGAGCAGTACTTC	CASSSSYEQYF
TRBV5-1	.	TRBJ2-3	.	TGCGCCAGCAGCTCTAGACTCCGGGACTTCACAGATACGCAGTATTTT	CASSSRLRDFTDTQYF
TRBV4-1	.	TRBJ2-1	.	TGCGCCAGCAGCCAAGTCGGGGTTCAGTTCTTC	CASSQVGVQFF
TRBV30	.	TRBJ2-2	few	TGTGCCTGGAGCCGTTTCACCGGGGAGCTGTTTTTT	CAWSRFTGELFF
TRBV25-1	.	TRBJ1-2	few	TGTGCCAGCAGTTCAGACTATGGCTACACCTTC	CASSSDYGYTF
TRBV9	.	TRBJ1-2	.	TGTGCCAGCAGCTCCCCCAGGGCGTACTATGGCTACACCTTC	CASSSPRAYYGYTF
TRBV9	.	TRBJ1-3	few	TGTGCCAGCAGCGGGCGCTCGGGAAATGGAAACACCATATATTTT	CASSGRSGNGNTIYF
TRBV9	TRBD1	TRBJ2-1	few	TGTGCCAGCAGCGTAGAATGGCGGACAGGGGGGGACAATGAGCAGTTCTTC	CASSVEWRTGGDNEQFF
TRBV29-1	.	TRBJ1-1	few	TGCAGCTGCACCAGGAACACTGAAGCTTTCTTT	CSCTRNTEAFF
TRBV30	.	TRBJ1-2	.	TGTGCCTGGAGCCCGGGGGGCAACCCCAGTGGCTACACCTTC	CAWSPGGNPSGYTF
TRBV4-2	.	TRBJ2-5	.	TGTGCCAGCAGCCAAGACAGGGCTCAAGAGACCCAGTACTTC	CASSQDRAQETQYF
TRBV20-1	.	TRBJ2-1	.	TGCAGTGCGACTGACAATGAGCAGTTCTTC	CSATDNEQFF
TRBV30	TRBD1	TRBJ1-4	few	TGTGCCTGGAGAAGACAGGGGGCAGGGGAAAAACTGTTTTTT	CAWRRQGAGEKLFF
TRBV28	TRBD2	TRBJ2-3	.	TGTGCCAGCATCTCGGGCGGGAGGGAATCAGATACGCAGTATTTT	CASISGGRESDTQYF
TRBV18	TRBD1	TRBJ1-2	.	TGTGCCAGCTCGTCGGGACAGGGGAGAGGCTACACCTTC	CASSSGQGRGYTF
TRBV7-6	TRBD2	TRBJ2-7	.	TGTGCCAGCAGCTTAGCGTGGGGTAGCGGGAGTTCCCACGAGCAGTACTTC	CASSLAWGSGSSHEQYF
TRBV20-1	TRBD2	TRBJ2-3	few	TGCAGTGCCTATAGCGGGATGACGCAGTATTTT	CSAYSGMTQYF
TRBV18	TRBD2	TRBJ2-1	.	TGTGCCAGCTCACCAACGGGACTAGCGTTGGAGCAGTTCTTC	CASSPTGLALEQFF
TRBV5-1	.	TRBJ1-1	few	TGCGCCAGCAGCTTGGCAGGCTACGATGAAGCTTTCTTT	CASSLAGYDEAFF
TRBV18	TRBD1	TRBJ1-4	.	TGTGCCAGCTCACAACAGGGGGCGTATGAAAAACTGTTTTTT	CASSQQGAYEKLFF
TRBV30	TRBD1	TRBJ2-2	few	TGTGCCTGGAGCTTAAGGACAGGGGGTAGCGGGGAGCTGTTTTTT	CAWSLRTGGSGELFF
TRBV30	.	TRBJ1-2	few	TGTGCCTGGAGTGTCGGGGGGAGAGCTAACTATGGCTACACCTTC	CAWSVGGRANYGYTF
TRBV30	.	TRBJ1-2	.	TGTGCCTGGAGCTTGGGAGGGAACTATGGCTACACCTTC	CAWSLGGNYGYTF
TRBV19	.	TRBJ2-3	.	TGTGCCAGTAGTATCAATAGCGCAACAGATACGCAGTATTTT	CASSINSATDTQYF
TRBV18	.	TRBJ1-2	.	TGTGCCAGCTCACCAAACTGGGGAGGGGACTATGGCTACACCTTC	CASSPNWGGDYGYTF
TRBV5-4	TRBD2	TRBJ2-3	few	TGTGCCAGCAGCTTCCCTAGCGGAGCGCTAAATACGCAGTATTTT	CASSFPSGALNTQYF
TRBV7-2	.	TRBJ2-3	few	TGTGCCAGCAGCTTCGTTGCGGATACGCAGTATTTT	CASSFVADTQYF
TRBV7-2	.	TRBJ2-3	.	TGTGCCAGCAGCTTAGCAGGAGGGGAAGGCACAGATACGCAGTATTTT	CASSLAGGEGTDTQYF
TRBV30	.	TRBJ1-4	.	TGTGCCTGGAGTTTCCGGGGTGAAAAACTGTTTTTT	CAWSFRGEKLFF
TRBV25-1	TRBD2	TRBJ2-3	.	TGTGCCAGCAGTCCAGGGACTAGCGGATCCACAGATACGCAGTATTTT	CASSPGTSGSTDTQYF
TRBV6-6	.	TRBJ2-5	.	TGTGCCAGCAGTTACACGGGAATGGAAGAGACCCAGTACTTC	CASSYTGMEETQYF